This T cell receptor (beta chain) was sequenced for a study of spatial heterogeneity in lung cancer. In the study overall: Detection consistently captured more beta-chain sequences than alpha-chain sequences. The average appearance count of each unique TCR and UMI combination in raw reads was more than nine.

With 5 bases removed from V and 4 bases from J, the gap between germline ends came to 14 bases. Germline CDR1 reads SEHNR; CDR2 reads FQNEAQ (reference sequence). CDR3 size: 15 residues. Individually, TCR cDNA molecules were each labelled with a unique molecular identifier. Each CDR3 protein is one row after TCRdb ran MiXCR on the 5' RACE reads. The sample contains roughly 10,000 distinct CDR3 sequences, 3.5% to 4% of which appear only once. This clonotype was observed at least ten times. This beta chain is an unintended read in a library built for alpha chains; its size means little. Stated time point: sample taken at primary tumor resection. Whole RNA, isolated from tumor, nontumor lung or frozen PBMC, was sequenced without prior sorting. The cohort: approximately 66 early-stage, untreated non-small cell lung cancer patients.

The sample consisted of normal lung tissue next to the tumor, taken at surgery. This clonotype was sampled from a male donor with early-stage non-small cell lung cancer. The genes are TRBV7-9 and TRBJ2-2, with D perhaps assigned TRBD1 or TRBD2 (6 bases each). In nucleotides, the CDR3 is TGTGCCAGCAGCGCCGGAGGGGGGAGCACCGGGGAGCTGTTTTTT. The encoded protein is CASSAGGGSTGELFF.